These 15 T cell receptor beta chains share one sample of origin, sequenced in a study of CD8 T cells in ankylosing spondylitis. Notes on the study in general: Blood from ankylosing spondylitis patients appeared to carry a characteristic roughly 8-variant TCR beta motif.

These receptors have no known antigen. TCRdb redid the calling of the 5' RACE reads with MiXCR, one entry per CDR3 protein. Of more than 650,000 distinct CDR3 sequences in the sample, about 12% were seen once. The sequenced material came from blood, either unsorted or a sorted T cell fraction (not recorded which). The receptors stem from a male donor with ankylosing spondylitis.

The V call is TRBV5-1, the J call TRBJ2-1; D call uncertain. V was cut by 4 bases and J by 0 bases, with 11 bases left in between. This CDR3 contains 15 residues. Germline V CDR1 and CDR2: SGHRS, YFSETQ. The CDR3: CASSSLPGSYNEQFF. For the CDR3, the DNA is TGCGCCAGCAGCAGCTTGCCGGGCTCCTACAATGAGCAGTTCTTC.

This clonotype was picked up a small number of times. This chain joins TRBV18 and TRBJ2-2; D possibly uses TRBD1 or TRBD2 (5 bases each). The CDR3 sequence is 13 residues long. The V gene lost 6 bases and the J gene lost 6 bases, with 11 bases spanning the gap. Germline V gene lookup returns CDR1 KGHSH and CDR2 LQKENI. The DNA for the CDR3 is TGTGCCAGCTCGACCAGAGGGGCCGGGGAGCTGTTTTTT. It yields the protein CASSTRGAGELFF.

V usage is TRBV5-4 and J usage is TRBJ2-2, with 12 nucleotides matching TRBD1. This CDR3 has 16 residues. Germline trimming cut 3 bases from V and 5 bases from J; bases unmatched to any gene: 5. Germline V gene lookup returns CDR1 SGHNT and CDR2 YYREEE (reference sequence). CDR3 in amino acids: CASSSGDRGLTGELFF. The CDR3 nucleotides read TGTGCCAGCAGCTCCGGGGACAGGGGGCTAACCGGGGAGCTGTTTTTT.

The CDR3 DNA sequence: TGTGCCATCAGTGAGTCTAAACGGACAGGAGAAAACACAGATACGCAGTATTTT. Encoded protein: CAISESKRTGENTDTQYF. This chain uses TRBV10-3 with TRBJ2-3; 7 nucleotides line up with TRBD1. There are 18 residues in the CDR3. J gave up 2 bases and V 0 bases, and 11 bases lay outside the gene matches. Per the germline V gene, CDR1 is ENHRY and CDR2 is SYGVKD.

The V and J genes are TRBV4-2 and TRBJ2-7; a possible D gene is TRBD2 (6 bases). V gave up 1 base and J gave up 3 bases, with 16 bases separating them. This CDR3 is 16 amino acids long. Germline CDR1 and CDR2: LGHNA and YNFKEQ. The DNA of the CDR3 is TGTGCCAGCAGCCAAGGGGGAGTCGCGGGAATCTACGAGCAGTACTTC. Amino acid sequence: CASSQGGVAGIYEQYF.

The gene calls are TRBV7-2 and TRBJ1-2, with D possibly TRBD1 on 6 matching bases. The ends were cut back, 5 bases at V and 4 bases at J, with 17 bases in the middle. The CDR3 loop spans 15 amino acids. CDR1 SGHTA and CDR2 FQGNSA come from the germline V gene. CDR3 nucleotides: TGTGCCAGCAGCCTCGGGGGGGCGACTAGCTATGGCTACACCTTC. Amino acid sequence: CASSLGGATSYGYTF.

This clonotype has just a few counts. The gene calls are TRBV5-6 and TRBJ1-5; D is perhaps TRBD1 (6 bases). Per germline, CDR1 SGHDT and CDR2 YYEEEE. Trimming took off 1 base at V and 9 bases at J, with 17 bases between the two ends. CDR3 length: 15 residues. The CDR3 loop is CASSLYDRPTAPQHF. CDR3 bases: TGTGCCAGCAGCTTGTACGACAGGCCCACGGCGCCCCAGCATTTT. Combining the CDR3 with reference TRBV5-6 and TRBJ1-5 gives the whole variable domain DAGVTQSPTHLIKTRGQQVTLRCSPKSGHDTVSWYQQALGQGPQFIFQYYEEEERQRGNFPDRFSGHQFPNYSSELNVNALLLGDSALYLCASSLYDRPTAPQHFGDGTRLSIL.

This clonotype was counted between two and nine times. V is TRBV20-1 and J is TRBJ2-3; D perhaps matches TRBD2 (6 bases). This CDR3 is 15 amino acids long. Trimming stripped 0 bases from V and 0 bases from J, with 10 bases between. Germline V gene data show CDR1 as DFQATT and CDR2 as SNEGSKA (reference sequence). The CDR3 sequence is CSARDWGLSTDTQYF. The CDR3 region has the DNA TGCAGTGCTAGAGATTGGGGACTCAGCACAGATACGCAGTATTTT.

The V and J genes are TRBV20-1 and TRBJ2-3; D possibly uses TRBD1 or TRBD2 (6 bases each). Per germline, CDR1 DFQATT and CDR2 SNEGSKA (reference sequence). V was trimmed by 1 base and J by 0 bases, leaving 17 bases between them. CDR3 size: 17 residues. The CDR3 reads CSARAHRGGGSTDTQYF. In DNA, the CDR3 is TGCAGTGCTAGAGCCCACCGCGGAGGGGGTAGCACAGATACGCAGTATTTT.

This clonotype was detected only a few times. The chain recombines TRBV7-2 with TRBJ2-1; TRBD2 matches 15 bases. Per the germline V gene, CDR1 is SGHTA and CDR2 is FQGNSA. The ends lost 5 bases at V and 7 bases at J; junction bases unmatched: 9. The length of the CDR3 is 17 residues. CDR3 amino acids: CASSSWGLAGGMNEQFF. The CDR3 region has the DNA TGTGCCAGCAGCAGTTGGGGACTAGCGGGAGGAATGAATGAGCAGTTCTTC.

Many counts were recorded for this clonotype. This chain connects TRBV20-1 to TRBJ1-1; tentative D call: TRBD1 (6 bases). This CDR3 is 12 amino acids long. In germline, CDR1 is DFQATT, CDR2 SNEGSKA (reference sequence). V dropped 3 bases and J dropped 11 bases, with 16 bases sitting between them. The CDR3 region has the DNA TGCAGTGCTAGGGGGGCTACGGACCTTGCTTTCTTT. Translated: CSARGATDLAFF.

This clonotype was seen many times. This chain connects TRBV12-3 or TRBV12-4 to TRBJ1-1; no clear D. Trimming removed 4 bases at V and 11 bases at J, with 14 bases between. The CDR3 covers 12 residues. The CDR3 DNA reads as TGTGCCAGCAGTTCATATCCACGGAGGGCTTTCTTT. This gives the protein CASSSYPRRAFF.

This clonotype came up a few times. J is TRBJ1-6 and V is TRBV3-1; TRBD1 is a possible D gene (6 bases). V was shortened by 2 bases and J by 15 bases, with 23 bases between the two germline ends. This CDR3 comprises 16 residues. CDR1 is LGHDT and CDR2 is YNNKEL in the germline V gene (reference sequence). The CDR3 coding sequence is TGTGCCAGCAGCCAACCCTATGGGAAGGGGACAAAAAGCCTCCACTTT. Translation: CASSQPYGKGTKSLHF.

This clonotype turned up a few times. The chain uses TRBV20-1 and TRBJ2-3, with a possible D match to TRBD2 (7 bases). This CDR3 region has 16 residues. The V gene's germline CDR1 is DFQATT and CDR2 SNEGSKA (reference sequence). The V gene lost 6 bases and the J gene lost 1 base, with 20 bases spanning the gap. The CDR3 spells CSALPPRRGRTDTQYF. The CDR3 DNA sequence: TGCAGTGCCCTCCCTCCCCGGCGGGGGCGCACAGATACGCAGTATTTT.

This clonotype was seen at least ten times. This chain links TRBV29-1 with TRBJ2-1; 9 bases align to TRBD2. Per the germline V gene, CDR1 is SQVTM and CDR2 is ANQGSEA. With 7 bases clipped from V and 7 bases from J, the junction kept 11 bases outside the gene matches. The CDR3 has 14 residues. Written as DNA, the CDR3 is TGCAGCGCCCTGGGACTAGCAGGATTTAATGAGCAGTTCTTC. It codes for CSALGLAGFNEQFF.